This TCR beta chain is from a study of spatial heterogeneity in lung cancer. Ten or more counts support this clonotype. This beta chain was picked up by a library intended for alpha chains and is off target, so its count carries little meaning. The presence of a unique molecular identifier marked each TCR cDNA molecule. TCRdb passed the 5' RACE reads through MiXCR, listing each CDR3 protein once. There are 9,500 to 15,000 distinct CDR3 sequences in the sample; roughly 6.4% occur only once, and under 13% lies in the top ten. J lost 10 bases, V lost 4 bases, and 2 bases had no gene match. The CDR3 consists of 12 residues. Per the germline V gene, CDR1 is SGDLS and CDR2 is YYNGEE. Time point denoted: sample taken at primary tumor resection. Whole RNA was taken from tumor, nontumor lung or frozen PBMC; it was then sequenced unsorted. The donors, about 74 patients with untreated early-stage non-small cell lung cancer, provided the samples.

The receptor comes from a male donor with early-stage non-small cell lung cancer. The sequences come from normal lung tissue next to the tumor, collected at surgery. The J gene is TRBJ2-1, the V gene TRBV9; 10 nucleotides agree with TRBD1. CDR3 DNA sequence: TGTGCCAGCAGCACGACAGGGGGCGAGCAGTTCTTC. Its protein product is CASSTTGGEQFF. The whole variable domain, remainder taken from reference TRBV9 and TRBJ2-1, is DSGVTQTPKHLITATGQRVTLRCSPRSGDLSVYWYQQSLDQGLQFLIQYYNGEERAKGNILERFSAQQFPDLHSELNLSSLELGDSALYFCASSTTGGEQFFGPGTRLTVL.